This T cell receptor (beta chain) appears in the sequencing data of a study of blood T cell repertoires in COVID-19. Study details: Researchers got acute and convalescent COVID-19 samples from the United States, Italy and Spain. In each case, the material was cDNA or gDNA derived from T cells, B-cell-depleted T cells, or PBMCs.

The germline V gene has CDR1 MNHEY and CDR2 SVGAGI. The V segment lost 2 bases and the J segment 7 bases; nucleotides outside the gene matches: 7. The CDR3 extends over 15 amino acids. The cohort comprised adults aged roughly 18 to 95 years residing in 20 to 30 US areas. In the authors' workflow: Reference gene primer amplification yielded estimated nucleated cell counts. Method: immunoSEQ multiplex PCR; TCRdb's copy keeps in-frame clones and lacks some. That table is the source of V, J and clone size, and D and trimming were worked out from the DNA. The sample lists roughly 250,000 clones; 70% to 90% were seen once.

The source material was PBMCs or T cells enriched from blood (not recorded which). This clonotype originated in a woman aged 40 to 50 with acute COVID-19. This rearrangement joins TRBV6-5 to TRBJ2-2, with TRBD1 matching over 7 bases. The CDR3 reads CASSYRGQRFGELFF. The CDR3 nucleotides are TGTGCCAGCAGTTACCGGGGACAGAGGTTCGGGGAGCTGTTTTTT.